This T cell receptor (beta chain) was obtained from a study of blood T cells in healthy people across ages. Points from the study as a whole: Expanded clonotype changes were possibly confounded by unknown donor CMV status.

It was with a sample-barcoded 5' primer and a J-beta primer mix that a second PCR of roughly 7 to 12 cycles was run. MiXCR, run by TCRdb on the 5' RACE reads, gives a single entry per CDR3 protein. The table records 750,000 or so distinct CDR3 sequences, about 25% of them present only once. The germline V gene has CDR1 KGHDR and CDR2 SFDVKD. V was clipped by 3 bases and J by 2 bases; unmatched bases: 4. The length of the CDR3 is 15 residues. As regards this clonotype: Antigen unknown.

This sample was also put to use in a study of T cells of mothers and their children.

Sequences were obtained from blood. The sequence derives from a boy aged 5-17 years in good health. The chain joins TRBV24-1 to TRBJ2-5, with TRBD2 matching 8 bases. The CDR3 DNA follows: TGTGCCACCAGTGATATACTAGCGGATCAAGAGACCCAGTACTTC. Its protein product is CATSDILADQETQYF.